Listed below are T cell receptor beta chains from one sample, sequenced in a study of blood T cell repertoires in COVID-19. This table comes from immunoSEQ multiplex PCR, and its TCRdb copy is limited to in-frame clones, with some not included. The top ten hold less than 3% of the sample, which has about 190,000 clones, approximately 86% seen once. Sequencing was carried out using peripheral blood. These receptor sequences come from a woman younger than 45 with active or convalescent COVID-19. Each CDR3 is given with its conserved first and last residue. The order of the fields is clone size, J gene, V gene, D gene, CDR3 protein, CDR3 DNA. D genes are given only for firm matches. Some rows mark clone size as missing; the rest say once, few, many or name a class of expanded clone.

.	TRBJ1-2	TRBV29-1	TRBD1	CSVEDDRADYGYTF	TGCAGCGTTGAAGATGACAGGGCTGACTATGGCTACACCTTC
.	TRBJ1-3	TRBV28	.	CASSSTVDTLGNTIYF	TGTGCCAGCAGCTCGACTGTAGATACCTTGGGAAACACCATATATTTT
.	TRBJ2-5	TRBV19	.	CASSSLAHVYTQYF	TGTGCCAGTAGTAGTCTAGCCCACGTTTATACCCAGTACTTC
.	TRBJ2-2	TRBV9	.	CASSARGAGELFF	TGTGCCAGCAGCGCCAGGGGGGCCGGGGAGCTGTTTTTT
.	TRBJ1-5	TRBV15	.	CATSRGRQGNVQPQHF	TGTGCCACCAGCAGAGGCCGGCAGGGCAACGTTCAGCCCCAGCATTTT
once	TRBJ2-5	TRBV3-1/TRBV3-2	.	CASSPSGAPETQYF	TGTGCCAGCAGCCCCAGCGGCGCCCCGGAGACCCAGTACTTC
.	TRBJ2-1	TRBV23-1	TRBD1	CASSPLRQGPKYNEQFF	TGCGCCAGCAGTCCCCTGAGACAGGGCCCCAAATACAATGAGCAGTTCTTC
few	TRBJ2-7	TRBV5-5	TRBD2	CASSFGGGYEQYF	TGTGCCAGCAGCTTCGGCGGGGGATACGAGCAGTACTTC
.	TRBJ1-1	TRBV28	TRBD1	CASSTTGVNTEAFF	TGTGCCAGCAGTACGACAGGGGTGAACACTGAAGCTTTCTTT
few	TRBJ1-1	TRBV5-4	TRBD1	CASSLDGTGVRNTEAFF	TGTGCCAGCAGCTTAGATGGGACAGGGGTCAGGAACACTGAAGCTTTCTTT
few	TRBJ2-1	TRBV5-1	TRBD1	CASSLRLPGQGNEQFF	TGCGCCAGCAGCTTGCGACTCCCGGGACAGGGAAATGAGCAGTTCTTC
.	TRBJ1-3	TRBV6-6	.	CASRPQGQGRNTIYF	TGTGCCAGCAGGCCCCAGGGGCAGGGAAGAAACACCATATATTTT
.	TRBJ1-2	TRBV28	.	CASGTSRGGGYTF	TGTGCCAGCGGCACCTCCAGGGGTGGTGGCTACACCTTC
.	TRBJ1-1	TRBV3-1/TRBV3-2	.	CASNKKGGDTEAFF	TGTGCCAGCAACAAAAAAGGGGGGGACACTGAAGCTTTCTTT
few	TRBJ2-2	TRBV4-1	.	CASSQEQAPPGELFF	TGCGCCAGCAGCCAAGAACAGGCGCCTCCGGGGGAGCTGTTTTTT
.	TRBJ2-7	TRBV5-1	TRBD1	CASSLAGGADEQYF	TGCGCCAGCAGCTTGGCAGGGGGCGCGGACGAGCAGTACTTC
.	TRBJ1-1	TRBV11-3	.	CASSKHTGQGTEAFF	TGTGCCAGCAGCAAACACACAGGGCAGGGGACTGAAGCTTTCTTT
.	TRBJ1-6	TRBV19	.	CASSIVSGSSYNSPLHF	TGTGCCAGTAGTATAGTCTCGGGAAGCTCCTATAATTCACCCCTCCACTTT
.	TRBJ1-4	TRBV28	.	CASSFEGRGNEKLFF	TGTGCCAGCAGTTTTGAGGGGAGGGGGAATGAAAAACTGTTTTTT
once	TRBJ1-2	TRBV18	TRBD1	CASSPPGTGYYGYTF	TGTGCCAGCTCACCACCCGGGACAGGTTATTATGGCTACACCTTC
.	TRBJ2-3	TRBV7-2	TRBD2	CASSLARGSASGTQYF	TGTGCCAGCAGCTTAGCGCGGGGGTCGGCATCTGGTACGCAGTATTTT
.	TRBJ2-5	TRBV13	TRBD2	CASSLSGRAWETQYF	TGTGCCAGCAGCTTAAGCGGGAGGGCCTGGGAGACCCAGTACTTC
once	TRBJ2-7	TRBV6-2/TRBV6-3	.	CASSYPEYEQYF	TGTGCCAGCAGTTACCCTGAGTACGAGCAGTACTTC
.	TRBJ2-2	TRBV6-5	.	CASRGGIGTGELFF	TGTGCCAGCAGGGGGGGTATCGGCACCGGGGAGCTGTTTTTT
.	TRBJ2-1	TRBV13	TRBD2	CASSLGSFLGGSSYNEQFF	TGTGCCAGCAGCTTAGGTAGCTTTCTGGGCGGGAGCTCCTACAATGAGCAGTTCTTC
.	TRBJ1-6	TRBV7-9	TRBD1	CASSLEGQGNSPLHF	TGTGCCAGCAGCCTAGAGGGACAGGGGAATTCACCCCTCCACTTT
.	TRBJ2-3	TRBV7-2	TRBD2	CASSLAGTSGWDTQYF	TGTGCCAGCAGCTTAGCCGGGACTAGCGGGTGGGATACGCAGTATTTT
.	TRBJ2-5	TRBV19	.	CASSTQGETQYF	TGTGCCAGTAGTACTCAGGGAGAGACCCAGTACTTC
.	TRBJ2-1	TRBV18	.	CASYRPTALNEQFF	TGTGCCAGCTACCGCCCGACAGCCCTTAATGAGCAGTTCTTC
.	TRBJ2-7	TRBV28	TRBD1	CASSPGTGINEQYF	TGTGCCAGCAGTCCCGGGACAGGGATTAACGAGCAGTACTTC
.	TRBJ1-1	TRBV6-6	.	CASSYLGRVRETEAFF	TGTGCCAGCAGTTACTTGGGCAGGGTCAGAGAGACTGAAGCTTTCTTT
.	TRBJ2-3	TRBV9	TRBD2	CASSVGSELAGKDTQYF	TGTGCCAGCAGCGTAGGTTCAGAACTAGCGGGAAAAGATACGCAGTATTTT
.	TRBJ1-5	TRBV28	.	CASSLRTSANQPQHF	TGTGCCAGCAGTTTAAGGACTTCCGCCAATCAGCCCCAGCATTTT
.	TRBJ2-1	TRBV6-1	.	CASSERTGFYNEQFF	TGTGCCAGCAGTGAAAGGACTGGCTTCTACAATGAGCAGTTCTTC
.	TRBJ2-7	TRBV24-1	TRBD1	CATSDPGQSSAEQYF	TGTGCCACCAGTGACCCGGGACAGTCCTCCGCCGAGCAGTACTTC
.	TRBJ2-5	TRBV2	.	CASSDRRGQETQYF	TGTGCCAGCAGTGACCGCAGGGGTCAAGAGACCCAGTACTTC
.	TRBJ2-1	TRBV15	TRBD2	CATSRKASGRVYEQFF	TGTGCCACCAGCAGAAAGGCTAGCGGGAGAGTCTATGAGCAGTTCTTC
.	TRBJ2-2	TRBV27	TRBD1	CASSYNRGLTENTGELFF	TGTGCCAGCAGTTATAACAGGGGGCTAACTGAGAACACCGGGGAGCTGTTTTTT
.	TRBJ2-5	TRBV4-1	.	CASSQVGVGETQYF	TGCGCCAGCAGCCAAGTCGGGGTCGGGGAGACCCAGTACTTC
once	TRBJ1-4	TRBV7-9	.	CASRGTSRGEKLFF	TGTGCCAGCCGCGGGACTTCTCGGGGTGAAAAACTGTTTTTT
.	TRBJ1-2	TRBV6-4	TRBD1	CASSVGTGYGYTF	TGTGCCAGCAGCGTCGGGACAGGCTATGGCTACACCTTC
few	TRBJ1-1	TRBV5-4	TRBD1	CASSSSRGQTEAFF	TGTGCCAGCAGCTCAAGCAGGGGGCAAACTGAAGCTTTCTTT
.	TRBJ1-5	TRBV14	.	CASSQTAGPQPQHF	TGTGCCAGCAGCCAAACTGCAGGGCCTCAGCCCCAGCATTTT
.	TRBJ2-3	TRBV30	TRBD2	CAWGKRGGSTDTQYF	TGTGCCTGGGGAAAGCGGGGGGGGAGCACAGATACGCAGTATTTT